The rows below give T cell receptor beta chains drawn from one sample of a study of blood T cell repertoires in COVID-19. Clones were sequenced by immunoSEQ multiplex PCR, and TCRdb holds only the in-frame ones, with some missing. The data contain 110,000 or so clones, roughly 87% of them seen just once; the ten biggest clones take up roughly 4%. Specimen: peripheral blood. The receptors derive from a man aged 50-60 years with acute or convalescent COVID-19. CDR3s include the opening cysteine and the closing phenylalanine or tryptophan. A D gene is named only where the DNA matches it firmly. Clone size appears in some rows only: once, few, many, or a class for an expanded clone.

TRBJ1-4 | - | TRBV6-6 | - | TGTGCCAGCAGGACAAGTGAAAAACTGTTTTTT | CASRTSEKLFF
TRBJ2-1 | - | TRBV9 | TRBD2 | TGTGCCAGCAGCGTAGACGAGGGACTAGCTAACCCCTACAATGAGCAGTTCTTC | CASSVDEGLANPYNEQFF
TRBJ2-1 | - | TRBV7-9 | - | TGTGCCAGCAGCTTAAACTCGGGAGACCTTTATGAGCAGTTCTTC | CASSLNSGDLYEQFF
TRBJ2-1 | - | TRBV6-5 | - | TGTGCCAGCAGTTACTCTGGCCAGGGGGGCAATGAGCAGTTCTTC | CASSYSGQGGNEQFF
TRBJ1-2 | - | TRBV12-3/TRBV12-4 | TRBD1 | TGTGCCAGCAGCCGGGACAGATACTATGGCTACACCTTC | CASSRDRYYGYTF
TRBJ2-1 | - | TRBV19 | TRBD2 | TGTGCCAGTAGTGGGGGTCGGACTAGCGGATACAATGAGCAGTTCTTC | CASSGGRTSGYNEQFF
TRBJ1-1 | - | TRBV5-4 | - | TGTGCCAGCAGCTTGGGAAGCAGGGCTATGAACACTGAAGCTTTCTTT | CASSLGSRAMNTEAFF
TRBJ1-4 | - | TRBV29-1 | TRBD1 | TGCAGCGTTCGGACAGGGGATGAAAAACTGTTTTTT | CSVRTGDEKLFF
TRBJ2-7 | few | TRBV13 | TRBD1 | TGTGCCAGCAGCTACTACAGGGGGCGTAGGGAGCAGTACTTC | CASSYYRGRREQYF
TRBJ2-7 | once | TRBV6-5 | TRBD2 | TGTGCCAGCAGTTACTTGACTAGCGGGAGCGAGCAGTACTTC | CASSYLTSGSEQYF
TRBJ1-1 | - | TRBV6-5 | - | TGTGCCAGCAGAATTATAGGGGGGGACACTGAAGCTTTCTTT | CASRIIGGDTEAFF
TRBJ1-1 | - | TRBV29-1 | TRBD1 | TGCAGCGTTCGACAGGGCCTTGAAAAACAGACTGAAGCTTTCTTT | CSVRQGLEKQTEAFF